The present T cell receptor beta chain was sequenced within a study of blood T cell repertoires in COVID-19. Study overall: The study drew acute and convalescent COVID-19 samples from the United States, Italy and Spain. The cDNA or gDNA used as material had been derived from T cells, B-cell-depleted T cells, or PBMCs.

As handled by the study authors: How many nucleated cells were present was estimated from reference gene primer amplification. Assay used: immunoSEQ multiplex PCR; TCRdb lists only in-frame clones, some missing. That table supplies the V and J calls and clone size; D and trimming were determined from the DNA. The table shows 150,000 to 200,000 clones, with 65% to 85% occurring only once. This CDR3 region has 15 residues. J was trimmed by 2 bases and V by 4 bases; bases with no gene match: 8. Germline values: CDR1 SGHNT, CDR2 YYREEE (reference sequence). The receptor was derived from an elderly woman with active or convalescent COVID-19. The sample taken for sequencing was peripheral blood. The V gene is TRBV5-4, the J gene TRBJ2-5, with TRBD1 matching 7 bases. The DNA for the CDR3 is TGTGCCAGCAGCCCCCGATCACAGGGGCAAGAGACCCAGTACTTC. Translation: CASSPRSQGQETQYF.